The entry that follows covers one T cell receptor (beta chain) sequence. Its antigen remains unidentified. Carried by the TCR beta cDNA libraries were unique molecular identifiers. Around 500,000 cDNA molecules were obtained per 1 to 10 million input T cells. One entry per CDR3 protein, called by TCRdb with MiXCR from the PCR reads. The table records 650,000 to 850,000 distinct CDR3 sequences, around 45% of them present only once. These data originate in a study of post-analysis software for immune sequencing data. Study in general: Some patients lacked subtype; others had relapsing-remitting, secondary progressive or progressive-relapsing disease.

Findings of the study overall: F-measure co-clustering was strong for batch-matched samples. Controls showed lower frequencies than patients for five TRBV segments, and TRBV5-6, TRBV5-1 and TRBV20-1 were among these.

Germline-derived CDR1 and CDR2 are DFQATT and SNEGSKA (reference sequence). The CDR3 sequence is 14 residues long. The V gene is TRBV20-1, the J gene TRBJ2-7, with D perhaps given as TRBD1 or TRBD2 (6 bases each). The DNA end lines up better with TRBJ2-5; the J call may be wrong. The TCR sequence derives from a girl aged 5-17 years with multiple sclerosis. The sequencing sample was made of blood. The CDR3, as DNA: TGCAGTGCTAGGGGGGGAGGACAGTTGGAGACCCAGTACTTC. It is translated as CSARGGGQLETQYF.